The source of this T cell receptor beta chain is a study of T cell responses to AZD1222 COVID-19 vaccine (dated by TCRdb to about 2021). About the study as a whole: A total of just over 230 trial participants underwent TCR sequencing, of whom about 210 had received two doses of AZD1222 and 26 had received two doses of the MenACWY control vaccine. Enrollment into the trials was organized by age into subgroups of 18-55, 56-69 and 70-plus years, and those subgroups contained about 150, 27 and 61 TCR-sequenced participants, respectively.

General conclusions and limits of the study: Participants were mostly white British and included more females than males, and it was suggested by the authors that clonal diversity may have been underestimated. Conclusions about previously exposed vaccinees are limited, since just six or seven AZD1222 recipients were seropositive for SARS-CoV-2 at baseline. Because no samples from the day 14 peak response were available, repertoires could be characterized only after the peak T cell response. After two AZD1222 doses, spike-specific TCR breadth and depth were significantly higher than at day 0 and than in MenACWY recipients. Reportedly, close to half of the unique spike-specific TCRs recognized epitopes lying outside the regions that are mutated in the B.1.351 and B.1.1.7 variants. Vaccine-associated CD4 TCRs spanned the whole spike protein, with dominant responses in regions 160-218 and 743-854. The 56-69-year group was small, and its depth increase did not reach significance, likely because of low power.

The CDR3 regions of human TCRbeta chains were subjected to immunosequencing. The original methods were these. Repertoire TCRs were checked for matches against a reference library of SARS-CoV-2-specific TCRs that had been generated using the MIRA antigen-specificity platform. Breadth was defined as the fraction of unique TCRs that were SARS-CoV-2-associated. Depth was defined as the fraction of total T cells that were SARS-CoV-2-associated. Each spike-specific TCR was assigned to its reactive spike region and to a CD4 or CD8 class using the MIRA data. Log10-transformed breadth and depth values were compared by one-way ANOVA with Sidak's multiple comparisons tests. This is the immuneACCESS table as TCRdb keeps it, with only in-frame sequences that have V and J called. A part of the clones is gone; compared with another copy, unresolved V genes explain less than half, and the rest is unexplained. For V, J and clone size, that table is used; D and trimming come from the DNA. For this sample there are approximately 200,000 clones; roughly 94% appear just once. The top ten clones comprise around 1.8% of the sample.

As regards this clone: There is no known antigen for this receptor. No much larger clone is present one base from it, and per-base qualities are unavailable.

Taken from the germline V gene (reference sequence), the CDR1 and CDR2 loops are LGHDT and YNNKEL. V was cut back by 2 bases and J by 3 bases, leaving a gap of 10 bases between them. The CDR3 numbers 14 residues from cysteine through phenylalanine. Only the CDR3 DNA is retained, 42 bases long and in frame from the first base. Reading the label with the study, this specimen's time point is: about 28 days (+/-7) after the second vaccine dose. The meaning of the sample's treatment or condition label: meningococcal conjugate vaccine given as trial control. Vaccinee samples were obtained from the UK trials COV001 and COV002, which included a single-blind randomized controlled phase 2/3 trial of AZD1222 (ChAdOx1 nCoV-19) in healthy adults. Trial participant PBMC samples were collected at day 0 and day 28 after the second dose for TCRbeta chain sequencing.

Sequencing was performed on peripheral blood, taken 28 days after the second dose of the MenACWY control vaccine. The TCR was taken from an adult who received the MenACWY meningococcal vaccine as a control. The sequence is built from TRBV3-1 (or the pseudogene TRBV3-2) and TRBJ1-2; D gene: possibly TRBD1, on 5 matching bases. The CDR3 has the sequence CASSQSGTHYGYTF. The bases read TGTGCCAGCAGCCAATCCGGGACGCACTATGGCTACACCTTC.